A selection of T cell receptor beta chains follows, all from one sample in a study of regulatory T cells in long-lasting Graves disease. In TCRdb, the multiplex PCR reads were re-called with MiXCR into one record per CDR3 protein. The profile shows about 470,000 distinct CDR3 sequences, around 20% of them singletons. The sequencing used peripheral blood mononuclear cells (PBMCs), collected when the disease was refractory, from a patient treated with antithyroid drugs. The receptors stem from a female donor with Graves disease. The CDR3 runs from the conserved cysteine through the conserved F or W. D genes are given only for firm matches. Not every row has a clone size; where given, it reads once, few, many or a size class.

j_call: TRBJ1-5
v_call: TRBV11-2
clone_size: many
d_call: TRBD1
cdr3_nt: TGTGCCAGCAGCTTAGTGACAGGGAGCAATCAGCCCCAGCATTTT
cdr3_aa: CASSLVTGSNQPQHF

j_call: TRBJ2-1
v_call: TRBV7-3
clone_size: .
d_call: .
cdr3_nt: TGTGCCAGCAGCACTGGACAGGGAGGGGAGCAGTTCTTC
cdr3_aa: CASSTGQGGEQFF

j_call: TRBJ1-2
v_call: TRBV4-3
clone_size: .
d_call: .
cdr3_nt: TGCGCCAGCAGCCACACACATGCCCTCTATGGCTACGCCTTC
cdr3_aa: CASSHTHALYGYAF

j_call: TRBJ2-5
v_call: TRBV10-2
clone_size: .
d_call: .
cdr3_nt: TGCGCCAGCAGTGAGTCGAAGAGGGGCGGAGAGACCCAGTACTTC
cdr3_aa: CASSESKRGGETQYF

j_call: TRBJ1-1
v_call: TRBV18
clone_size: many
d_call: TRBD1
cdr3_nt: TGTGCCAGCTCAACGGACAGGAGAAACACTGAAGCTTTCTTT
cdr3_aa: CASSTDRRNTEAFF

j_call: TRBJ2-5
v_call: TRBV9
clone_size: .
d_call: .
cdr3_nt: TGTGCCAGCAGCCCTCATGGACTGGACCAAGAGACCCAGTACTTC
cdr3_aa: CASSPHGLDQETQYF

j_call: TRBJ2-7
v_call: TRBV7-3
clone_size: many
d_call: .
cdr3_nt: TGTGCCAGCAGCATCGAACCAAGCGGAGAAATTGGGGAGCAGTACTTC
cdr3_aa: CASSIEPSGEIGEQYF

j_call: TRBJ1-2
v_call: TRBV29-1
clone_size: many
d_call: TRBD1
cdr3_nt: TGCAGCGTTGATACAGGGGGGTTAGGAGGCTACACCTTC
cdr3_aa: CSVDTGGLGGYTF

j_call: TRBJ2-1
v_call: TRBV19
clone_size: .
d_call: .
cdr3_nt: TGTGCCAGTAGCCTTCACAATGAGCAGTTCTTC
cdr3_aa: CASSLHNEQFF

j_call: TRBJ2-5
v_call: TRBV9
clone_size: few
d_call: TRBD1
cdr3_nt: TGTGCCAGCAGCGGCGGTCGAGGGGGCGCGGGTAAGACCCAGTACTTC
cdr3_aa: CASSGGRGGAGKTQYF

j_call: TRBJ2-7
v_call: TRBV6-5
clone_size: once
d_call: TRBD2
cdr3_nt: TGTGCCAGCAGTTCCTGGACTAGTGCCTACGAGCAGTACTTC
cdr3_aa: CASSSWTSAYEQYF

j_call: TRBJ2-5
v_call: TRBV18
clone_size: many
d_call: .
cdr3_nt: TGTGCCAGCTCAATAAAAAGGGGATGGGAGACCCAGTACTTC
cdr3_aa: CASSIKRGWETQYF

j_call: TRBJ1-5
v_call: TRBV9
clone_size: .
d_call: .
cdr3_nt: TGTGCCAGCAGCAAGGACAGTGATAGCAATCAGCCCCAGCATTTT
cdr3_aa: CASSKDSDSNQPQHF

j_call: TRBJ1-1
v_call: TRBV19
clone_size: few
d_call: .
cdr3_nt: TGTGCCAGTAGCCCCGAGGGGAGCTGGGGCACTGAAGCTTTCTTT
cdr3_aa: CASSPEGSWGTEAFF

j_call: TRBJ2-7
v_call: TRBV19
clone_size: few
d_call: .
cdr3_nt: TGTGCCAGTAGCAATGAAAGGACTGGAAACTACGAGCAGTACTTC
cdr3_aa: CASSNERTGNYEQYF

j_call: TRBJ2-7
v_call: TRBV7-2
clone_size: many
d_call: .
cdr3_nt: TGTGCCAGCAGCTTAGCTGGAGCGGGTTTCAGATCCTACGAGCAGTACTTC
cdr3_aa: CASSLAGAGFRSYEQYF

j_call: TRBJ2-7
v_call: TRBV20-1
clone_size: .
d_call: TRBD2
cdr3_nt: TGCAGTGCTAGAGATCGTGGGACTAGCGGACCCGAGCAGTACTTC
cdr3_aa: CSARDRGTSGPEQYF

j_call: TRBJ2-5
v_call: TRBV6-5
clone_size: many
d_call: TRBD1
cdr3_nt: TGTGCCAGCAGTTACTCTACTCGCACTCCTCCAGGGGGCGCGGAGAAAAAGACCCAGTACTTC
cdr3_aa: CASSYSTRTPPGGAEKKTQYF

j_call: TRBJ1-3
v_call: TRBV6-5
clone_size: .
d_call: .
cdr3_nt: TGTGCCAGCAGTTTGGGGGGTGAAGGAAACACCATATATTTT
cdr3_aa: CASSLGGEGNTIYF

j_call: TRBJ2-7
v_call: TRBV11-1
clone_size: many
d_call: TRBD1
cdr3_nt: TGTGCCAGCAGCTGGGGACAGGGGGCTTTCTACGAGCAGTACTTC
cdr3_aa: CASSWGQGAFYEQYF

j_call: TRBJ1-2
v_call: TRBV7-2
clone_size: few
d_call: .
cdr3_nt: TGTGCCAGCAGCGCGCGGGGAATTATAGGCTACACCTTC
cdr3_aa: CASSARGIIGYTF

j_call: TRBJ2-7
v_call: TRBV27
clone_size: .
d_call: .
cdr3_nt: TGTGCCAGCAAGAGCGGTCAGGAGGTAGAGCAGTACTTC
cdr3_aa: CASKSGQEVEQYF

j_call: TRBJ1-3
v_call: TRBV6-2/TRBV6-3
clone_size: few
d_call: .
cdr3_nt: TGTGCCAGCAGTTACTCGACCAGGTCTTCCGGAAACACCATATATTTT
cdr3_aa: CASSYSTRSSGNTIYF

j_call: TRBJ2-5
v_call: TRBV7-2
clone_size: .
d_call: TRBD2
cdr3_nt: TGTGCCAGCAGCTTAGATAGCGGGAGCCAGCAAGAGACCCAGTACTTC
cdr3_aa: CASSLDSGSQQETQYF

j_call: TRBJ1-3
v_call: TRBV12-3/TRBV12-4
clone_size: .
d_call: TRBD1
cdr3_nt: TGTGCCAGCAGGCTAACAGGGGGCGCGGGTGGAAACACCATATATTTT
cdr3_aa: CASRLTGGAGGNTIYF

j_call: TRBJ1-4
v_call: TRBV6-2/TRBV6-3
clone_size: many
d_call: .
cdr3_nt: TGTGCCAGCTCTAACGCGGGGACATCTAATAATGAAAAACTGTTTTTT
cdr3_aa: CASSNAGTSNNEKLFF

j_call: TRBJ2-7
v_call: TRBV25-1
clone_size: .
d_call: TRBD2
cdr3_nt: TGTGCCAGCAGCGCAAGAGGACTAGCGGGAGGGCTTAGCTCCTACGAGCAGTACTTC
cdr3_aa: CASSARGLAGGLSSYEQYF

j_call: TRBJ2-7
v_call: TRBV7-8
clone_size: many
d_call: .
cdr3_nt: TGTGCCAGCAGCTTACCAGGTCTCTTGACTTCCTACGAGCAGTACTTC
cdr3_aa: CASSLPGLLTSYEQYF

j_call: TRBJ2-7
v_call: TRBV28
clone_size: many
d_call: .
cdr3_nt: TGTGCCAGCACTCCACTCGGGGATCCCACCTACGAGCAGTACTTC
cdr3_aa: CASTPLGDPTYEQYF

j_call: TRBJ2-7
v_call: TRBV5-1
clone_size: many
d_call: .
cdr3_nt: TGCGCCAGCATTGCCGAGGGATCGGGCGAGCAGTACTTC
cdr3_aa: CASIAEGSGEQYF

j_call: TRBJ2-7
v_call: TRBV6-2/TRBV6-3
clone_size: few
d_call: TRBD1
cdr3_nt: TGTGCCAGCAATGAGGACAGGGTATCCTTTACCGAGCAGTACTTC
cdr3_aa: CASNEDRVSFTEQYF

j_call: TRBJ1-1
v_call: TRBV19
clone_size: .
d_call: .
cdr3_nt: TGTGCCAGTAGTACCCAGCAAAGGGGGAACACTGAAGCTTTCTTT
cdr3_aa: CASSTQQRGNTEAFF

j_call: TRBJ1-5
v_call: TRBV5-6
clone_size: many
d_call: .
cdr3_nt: TGTGCCAGCAGCTTGGCAGGGGACCATCAGCCCCAGCATTTT
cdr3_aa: CASSLAGDHQPQHF

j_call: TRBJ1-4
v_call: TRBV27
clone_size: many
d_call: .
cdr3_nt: TGTGCCAGCAGTCGAGGGGCAACTAATGAAAAACTGTTTTTT
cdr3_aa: CASSRGATNEKLFF

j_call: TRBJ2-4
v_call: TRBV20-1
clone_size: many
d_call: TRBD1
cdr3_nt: TGCAGTGCTAGCGGGGACAGGGGAGAGATCATTCAGTACTTC
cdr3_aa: CSASGDRGEIIQYF

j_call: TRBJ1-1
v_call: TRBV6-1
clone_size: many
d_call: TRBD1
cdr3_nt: TGTGCCAGCAGAGGGACAGGGGGGATGAACACTGAAGCTTTCTTT
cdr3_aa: CASRGTGGMNTEAFF

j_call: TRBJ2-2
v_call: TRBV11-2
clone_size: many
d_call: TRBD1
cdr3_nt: TGTGCCAGCAGCTTCCGGACAGGATCCAACACCGGGGAGCTGTTTTTT
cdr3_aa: CASSFRTGSNTGELFF

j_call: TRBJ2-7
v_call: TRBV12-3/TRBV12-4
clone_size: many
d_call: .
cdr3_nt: TGTGCCAGCAGTTTCGGACGGAGGTCCTACGAGCAGTACTTC
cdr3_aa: CASSFGRRSYEQYF

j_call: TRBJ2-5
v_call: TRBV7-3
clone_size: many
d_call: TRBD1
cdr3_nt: TGTGCCAGCAGCGTGCCGGGACAGGGGTATGGTTCTTACTTC
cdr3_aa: CASSVPGQGYGSYF

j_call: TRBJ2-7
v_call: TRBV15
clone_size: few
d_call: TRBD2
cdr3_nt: TGTGCCACCAGCAGACCCGGACTAGCGCCTTCCTACGAGCAGTACTTC
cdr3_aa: CATSRPGLAPSYEQYF

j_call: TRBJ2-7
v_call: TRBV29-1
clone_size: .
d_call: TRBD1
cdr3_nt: TGCAGCGTCGTATATTGGGACAGCAACTCCTACGAGCAGTACTTC
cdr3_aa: CSVVYWDSNSYEQYF

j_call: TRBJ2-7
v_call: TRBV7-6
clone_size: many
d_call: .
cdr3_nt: TGTGCCAGCAGCGACGACCCCCGGGGGCGGCCCTACGAGCAGTACTTC
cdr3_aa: CASSDDPRGRPYEQYF

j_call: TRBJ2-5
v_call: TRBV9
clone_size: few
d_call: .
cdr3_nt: TGTGCCAGCAGCGTGGAGGGCACAGAAGAGACCCAGTACTTC
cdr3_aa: CASSVEGTEETQYF

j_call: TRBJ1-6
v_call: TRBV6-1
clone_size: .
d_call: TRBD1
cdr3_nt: TGTGCCAGCAGTGATTACAGGGGCGCGTATTCACCCCTCCACTTT
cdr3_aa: CASSDYRGAYSPLHF